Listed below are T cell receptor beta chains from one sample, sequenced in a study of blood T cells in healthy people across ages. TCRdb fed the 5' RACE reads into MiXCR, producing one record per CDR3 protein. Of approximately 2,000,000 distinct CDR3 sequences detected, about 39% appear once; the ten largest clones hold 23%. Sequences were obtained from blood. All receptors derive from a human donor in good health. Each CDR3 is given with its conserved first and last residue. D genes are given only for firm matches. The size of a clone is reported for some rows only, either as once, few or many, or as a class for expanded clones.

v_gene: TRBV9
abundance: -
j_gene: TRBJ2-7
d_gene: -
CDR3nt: TGTGCCAGCAGCGTAGGAGTGACGAGCTACGAGCAGTACTTC
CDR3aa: CASSVGVTSYEQYF

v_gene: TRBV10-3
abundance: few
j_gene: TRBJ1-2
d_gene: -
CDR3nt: TGTGCCATCCCGGGAAAACCGGGACCCATCTATGGCTACACCTTC
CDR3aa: CAIPGKPGPIYGYTF

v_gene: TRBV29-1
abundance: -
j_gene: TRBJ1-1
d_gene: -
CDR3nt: TGCAGCGTTGAATTGGATGTCACTGAAGCTTTCTTT
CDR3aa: CSVELDVTEAFF

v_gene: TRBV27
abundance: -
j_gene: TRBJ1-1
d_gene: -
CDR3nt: TGTGCCGGCAGTCCTCCGTCACGGACAAGGAACACTGAAGCTTTCTTT
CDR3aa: CAGSPPSRTRNTEAFF

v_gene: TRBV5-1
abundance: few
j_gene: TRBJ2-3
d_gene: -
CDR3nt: TGCGCCAGCAGTCCAGGGAAGGCCCAAGATACGCAGTATTTT
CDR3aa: CASSPGKAQDTQYF

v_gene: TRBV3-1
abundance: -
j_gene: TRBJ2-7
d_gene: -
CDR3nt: TGTGCCAGCAACCAAGAACCGCGGGACTACGAGCAGTACTTC
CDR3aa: CASNQEPRDYEQYF

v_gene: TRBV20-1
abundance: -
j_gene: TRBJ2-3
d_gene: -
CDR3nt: TGCAGTGCTAGAGATCCGGGGGTGTCGGGAACAGATACGCAGTATTTT
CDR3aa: CSARDPGVSGTDTQYF

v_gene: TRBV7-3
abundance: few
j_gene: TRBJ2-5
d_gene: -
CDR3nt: TGTGCCAGCAGCCCACAACGGGGCGAACAAGAGACCCAGTACTTC
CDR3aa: CASSPQRGEQETQYF

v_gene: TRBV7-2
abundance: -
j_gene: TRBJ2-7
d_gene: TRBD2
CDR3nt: TGTGCCAGCAGCTTCCTAGCGGCCTACGAGCAGTACTTC
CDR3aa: CASSFLAAYEQYF

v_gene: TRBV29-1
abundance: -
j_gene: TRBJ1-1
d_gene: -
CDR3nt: TGCAGCGTTGCTCCGGGGTCGAACACTGAAGCTTTCTTT
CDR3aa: CSVAPGSNTEAFF

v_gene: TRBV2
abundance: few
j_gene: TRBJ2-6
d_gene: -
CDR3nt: TGTGCCAGCAGTGAATTCTCAGGACCAACTCTAGCTGGGGCCAACGTCCTGACTTTC
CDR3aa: CASSEFSGPTLAGANVLTF

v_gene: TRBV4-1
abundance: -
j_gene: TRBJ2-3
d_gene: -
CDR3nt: TGCGCCAGCAGCCAAGTAACGTGGGGCACAGATACGCAGTATTTT
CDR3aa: CASSQVTWGTDTQYF

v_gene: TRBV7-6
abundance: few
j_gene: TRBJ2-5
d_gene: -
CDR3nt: TGTGCCAGCAGCTTATCGGATCAGCGCGGCGAGACCCAGTACTTC
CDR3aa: CASSLSDQRGETQYF

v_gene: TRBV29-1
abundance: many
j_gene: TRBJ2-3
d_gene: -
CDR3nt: TGCAGCGTTGATCGGGACGGAGAGAGCACAGATACGCAGTATTTT
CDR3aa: CSVDRDGESTDTQYF

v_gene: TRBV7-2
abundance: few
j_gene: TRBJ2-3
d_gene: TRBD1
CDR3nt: TGTGCCAGCAGTCGGGACAGGGGGCGAGGTTCTGCAGATACGCAGTATTTT
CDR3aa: CASSRDRGRGSADTQYF

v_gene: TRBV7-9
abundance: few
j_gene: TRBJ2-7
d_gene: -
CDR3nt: TGTGCCAGCAGCCAGTCGGGGACACTCTACGAGCAGTACTTC
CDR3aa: CASSQSGTLYEQYF

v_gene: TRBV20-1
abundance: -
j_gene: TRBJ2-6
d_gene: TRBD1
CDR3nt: TGCAGTGCTAGAGAGGGGGACAGGGGGAGCGGGGCCAACGTCCCGACTTTC
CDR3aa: CSAREGDRGSGANVPTF

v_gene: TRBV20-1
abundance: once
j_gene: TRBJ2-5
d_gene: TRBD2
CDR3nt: TGCAGTGCTAGACCACCTTTGGGCAGGTACACTAGCGGGTCCCAAGAGACCCAGTACTTC
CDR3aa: CSARPPLGRYTSGSQETQYF

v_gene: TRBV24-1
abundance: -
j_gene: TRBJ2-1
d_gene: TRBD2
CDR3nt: TGTGCCACCAGTGATACCGGGACTAGGGACGCGAATGAGCAGTTCTTC
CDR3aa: CATSDTGTRDANEQFF

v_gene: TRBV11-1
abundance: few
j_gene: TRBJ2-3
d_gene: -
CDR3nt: TGTGCCAGCAGTTCCTCCCCCGTGGATACGCAGTATTTT
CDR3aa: CASSSSPVDTQYF

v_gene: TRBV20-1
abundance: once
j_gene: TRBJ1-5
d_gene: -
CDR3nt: TGCAGTGCTAGAGCGAGGACCGGGGGAAATCAGCCCCAGCATTTT
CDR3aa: CSARARTGGNQPQHF

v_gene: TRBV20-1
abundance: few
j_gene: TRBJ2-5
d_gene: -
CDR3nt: TGCAGTGCTAGCGGGACAAGGGAGGCCCAGTACTTC
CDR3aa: CSASGTREAQYF

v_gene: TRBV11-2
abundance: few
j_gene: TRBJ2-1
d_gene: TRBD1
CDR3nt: TGCGCCAGCAGGAATAGGGCAGGGGGCTCGTACTTCACGGCCAATGAGCAGTTCTTC
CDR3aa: CASRNRAGGSYFTANEQFF

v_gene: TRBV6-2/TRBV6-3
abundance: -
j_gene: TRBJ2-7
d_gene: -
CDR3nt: TGTGCCAGCAGAGTTTCGACAGTTCACCCCTACGAGCAGTACTTC
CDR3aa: CASRVSTVHPYEQYF

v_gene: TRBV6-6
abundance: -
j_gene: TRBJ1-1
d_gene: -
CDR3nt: TGTGCCAGCAGCCCTAGAACCCCGAACACTGAAGCTTTCTTT
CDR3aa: CASSPRTPNTEAFF

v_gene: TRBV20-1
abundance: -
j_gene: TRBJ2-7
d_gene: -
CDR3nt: TGCAGTGCTAGAGAACTAGCATTCACCTACAATGAGCAGTACTTC
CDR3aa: CSARELAFTYNEQYF